This T cell receptor beta chain derives from a study of neurological immune-mediated disorders. Study-level results: No CDR3 amino acid sequences recurred among expanded clones across subjects, suggesting private repertoires in all groups. The greatest degree of TCR clonal expansion was observed in HTLV-1-associated myelopathy, with the lowest in multiple sclerosis, below that of healthy controls.

This clonotype was detected ten times or more. The target antigen is unknown. Unsorted libraries used 2 million PBMCs kept at -80 degrees C. A 10-nucleotide random UMI tagged transcripts in template-switch 5'RACE cDNA synthesis. A single record per CDR3 protein comes from TCRdb applying MiXCR to the 5' RACE reads. The sample has nearly 60,000 distinct CDR3 sequences; 3% to 4% are singletons. Trimming pared 7 bases from V and 4 bases from J, leaving 19 bases between. The CDR3 contains 15 residues. The germline V gene has CDR1 SGHAT and CDR2 FQDESV (reference sequence). This chain uses TRBV11-1 with TRBJ2-5; D is unclear. Input material: PBMCs. The receptor was isolated from a woman aged 60-70 years with multiple sclerosis. The CDR3: CASTLYGQAGETQYF. The CDR3 DNA reads TGTGCCAGCACCCTTTATGGCCAGGCTGGAGAGACCCAGTACTTC.